This TCR beta chain derives from a study of blood T cells in healthy people across ages. Broader study findings: Older individuals had lower TCR beta diversity per million T cells (the decline was roughly linear). TCR beta diversity tracked closely with naive T cell percentage. Changes seen in expanded clonotypes were possibly confounded by donor CMV status left unknown.

The CDR3 has 12 amino acids. In germline, CDR1 is ENHRY, CDR2 SYGVKD. The second PCR ran about 6 to 11 cycles with a sample-barcoded 5' primer and J-beta primers. TCRdb re-called the 5' RACE reads through MiXCR, storing one row per CDR3 protein. This table holds approximately 1.5 million distinct CDR3 sequences, about 31% found once. There are a few counts of this clonotype. Its antigen is undetermined. The germline gene is not matched at one end of the junction; a read error may be the cause. This sequence was found in a woman in her 30s in good health. Sequencing used blood. The chain recombines TRBV10-3 with TRBJ2-5, with 7 bases identical to TRBD2. The CDR3 spells CAVSGEEKTQYF. As DNA, the CDR3 is TGTGCCGTCAGCGGGGAGGAAAAGACCCAGTACTTC.